This record looks at one T cell receptor beta chain sequence and its context. This specimen belongs to a study of preoperative IRX-2 immunotherapy in early breast cancer. Sequencing used immunoSEQ multiplex PCR; TCRdb keeps in-frame clones, though not all of them. Of roughly 43,000 clones listed, roughly 94% are singletons. Treatment meaning: preoperative locoregional IRX-2 cytokine immunotherapy. Per germline, CDR1 SGHRS and CDR2 YFSETQ. V lost 0 bases to trimming and J lost 4 bases, with 15 bases between them. The CDR3 is made up of 16 amino acids. The chain links TRBV5-1 to TRBJ2-3, with D tentatively TRBD1 (5 bases). The starting material was tumor tissue, obtained after IRX-2 immunotherapy. The receptor was derived from a human donor with breast cancer. CDR3 bases: TGCGCCAGCAGCTTGGAGGGTCGGCAGGGTGCAGATACGCAGTATTTT. This translates into CASSLEGRQGADTQYF. The variable domain in full, completed from reference TRBV5-1 and TRBJ2-3, reads KAGVTQTPRYLIKTRGQQVTLSCSPISGHRSVSWYQQTPGQGLQFLFEYFSETQRNKGNFPGRFSGRQFSNSRSEMNVSTLELGDSALYLCASSLEGRQGADTQYFGPGTRLTVL.